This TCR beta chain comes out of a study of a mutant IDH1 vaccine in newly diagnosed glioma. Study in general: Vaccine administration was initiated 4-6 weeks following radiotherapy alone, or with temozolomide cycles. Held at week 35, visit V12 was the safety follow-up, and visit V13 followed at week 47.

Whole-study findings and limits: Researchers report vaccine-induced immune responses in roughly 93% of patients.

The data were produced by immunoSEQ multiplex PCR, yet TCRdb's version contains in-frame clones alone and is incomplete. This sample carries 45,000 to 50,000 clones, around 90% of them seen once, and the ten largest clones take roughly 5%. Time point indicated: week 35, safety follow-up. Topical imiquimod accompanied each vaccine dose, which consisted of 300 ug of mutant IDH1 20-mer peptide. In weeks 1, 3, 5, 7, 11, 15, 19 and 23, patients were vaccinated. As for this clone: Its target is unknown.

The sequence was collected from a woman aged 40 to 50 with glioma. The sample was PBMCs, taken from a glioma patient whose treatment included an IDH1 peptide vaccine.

DNA of the CDR3: TGTGCCAGCAGTGGTACAGGGGAGGGTTTCTTT. This codes for CASSGTGEGFF. The chain couples TRBV6-1 to TRBJ1-1; TRBD1 aligns across 7 bases. CDR1 is MNHNS and CDR2 is SASEGT in the germline V gene. V lost 4 bases, J lost 13 bases, and 6 bases stayed unmatched. The CDR3 length is 11 residues.